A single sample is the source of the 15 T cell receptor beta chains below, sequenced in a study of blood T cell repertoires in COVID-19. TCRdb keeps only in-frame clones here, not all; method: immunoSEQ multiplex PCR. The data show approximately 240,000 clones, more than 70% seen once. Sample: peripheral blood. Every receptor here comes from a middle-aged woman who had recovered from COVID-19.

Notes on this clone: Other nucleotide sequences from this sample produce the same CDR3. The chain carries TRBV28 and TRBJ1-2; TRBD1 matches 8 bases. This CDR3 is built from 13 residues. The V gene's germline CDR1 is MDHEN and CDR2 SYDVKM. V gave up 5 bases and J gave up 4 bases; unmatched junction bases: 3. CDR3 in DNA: TGTGCCAGCAGTCTTACAGGGGGCTATGGCTACACCTTC. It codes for CASSLTGGYGYTF.

In DNA form, the CDR3 reads TGTGCCAGCAGCATCGGGACTAGCGGGATGATTGCTACCTACGAGCAGTACTTC. Translation: CASSIGTSGMIATYEQYF. The genes are TRBV7-2 and TRBJ2-7; 13 bases agree with TRBD2. V dropped 5 bases and J dropped 2; count of bases not matched to a gene: 12. The length of the CDR3 is 18 residues. CDR1 and CDR2 (germline): SGHTA, FQGNSA.

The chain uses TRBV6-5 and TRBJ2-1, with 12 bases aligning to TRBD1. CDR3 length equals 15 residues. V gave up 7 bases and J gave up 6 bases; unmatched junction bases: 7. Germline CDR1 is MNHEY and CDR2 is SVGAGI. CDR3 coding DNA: TGTGCCAGCAAAGAGGGACAGGGGGCTGGCAATGAGCAGTTCTTC. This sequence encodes CASKEGQGAGNEQFF.

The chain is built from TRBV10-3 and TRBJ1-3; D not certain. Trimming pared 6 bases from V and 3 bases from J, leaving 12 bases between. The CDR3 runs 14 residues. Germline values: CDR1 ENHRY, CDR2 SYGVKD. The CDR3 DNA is TGTGCCATCAGACCGGCGGGGAGTGGAAACACCATATATTTT. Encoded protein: CAIRPAGSGNTIYF.

The CDR3 spells CASSLRGSRAYEQYF. The CDR3 nucleotides read TGCGCCAGCAGCTTGAGGGGCAGTAGAGCCTACGAGCAGTACTTC. The V and J genes are TRBV5-1 and TRBJ2-7, with D perhaps matching TRBD1 (5 bases). Germline V CDR1 and CDR2: SGHRS, YFSETQ. Trimming cost V 1 base and J 2 bases, with 13 bases left between them. The CDR3 covers 15 residues.

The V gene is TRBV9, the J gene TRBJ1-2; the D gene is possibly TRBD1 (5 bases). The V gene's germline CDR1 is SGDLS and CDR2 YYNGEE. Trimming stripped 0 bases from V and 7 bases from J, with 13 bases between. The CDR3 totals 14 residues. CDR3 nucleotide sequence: TGTGCCAGCAGCGTAGGAACCCAGGGCACTGGCTACACCTTC. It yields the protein CASSVGTQGTGYTF.

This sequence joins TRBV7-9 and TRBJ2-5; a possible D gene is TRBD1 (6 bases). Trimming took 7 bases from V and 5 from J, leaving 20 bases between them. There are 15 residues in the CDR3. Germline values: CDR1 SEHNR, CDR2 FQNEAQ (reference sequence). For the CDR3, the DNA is TGTGCCAGCATCTCCTCTAAAAGGGGGAAGGAGACCCAGTACTTC. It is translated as CASISSKRGKETQYF.

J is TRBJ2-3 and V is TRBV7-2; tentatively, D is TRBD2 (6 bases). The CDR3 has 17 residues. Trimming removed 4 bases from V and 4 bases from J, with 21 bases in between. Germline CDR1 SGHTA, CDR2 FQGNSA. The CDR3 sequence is CASSSTRRGSSSDTQYF. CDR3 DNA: TGTGCCAGCAGCTCCACCAGGAGGGGCTCAAGCTCAGATACGCAGTATTTT.

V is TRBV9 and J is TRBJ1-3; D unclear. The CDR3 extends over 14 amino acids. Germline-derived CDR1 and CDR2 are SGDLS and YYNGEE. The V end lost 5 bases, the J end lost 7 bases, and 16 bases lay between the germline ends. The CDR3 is CASSNPGYGNTIYF. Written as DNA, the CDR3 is TGTGCCAGCAGTAACCCCGGCTACGGGAACACCATATATTTT.

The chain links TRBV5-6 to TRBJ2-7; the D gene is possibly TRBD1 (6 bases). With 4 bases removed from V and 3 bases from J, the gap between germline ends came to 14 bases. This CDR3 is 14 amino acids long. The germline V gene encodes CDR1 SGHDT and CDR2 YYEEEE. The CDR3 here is CASSLSGALYEQYF. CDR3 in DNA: TGTGCCAGCAGCCTGTCAGGGGCACTCTACGAGCAGTACTTC.

CDR3 region: CASSVDNSGNTIYF. The CDR3 nucleotides are TGTGCCAGCAGCGTAGATAACTCTGGAAACACCATATATTTT. The rearrangement uses TRBV9 and TRBJ1-3; D uncertain. Trimming removed 0 bases at V and 0 bases at J, with 4 bases between. Germline CDR1 is SGDLS and CDR2 is YYNGEE. CDR3 length equals 14 residues.

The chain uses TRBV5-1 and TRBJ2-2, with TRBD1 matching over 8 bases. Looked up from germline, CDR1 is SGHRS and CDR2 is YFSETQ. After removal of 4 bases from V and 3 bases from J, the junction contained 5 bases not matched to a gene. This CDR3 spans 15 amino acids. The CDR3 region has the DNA TGCGCCAGCAGCGGGGGGACAGGAGACACCGGGGAGCTGTTTTTT. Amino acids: CASSGGTGDTGELFF.

The CDR3 bases are TGTGCCAGCACCGAGGGTCAGGGGACGCGCTCCTATAATTCACCCCTCCACTTT. Amino acids: CASTEGQGTRSYNSPLHF. The chain couples TRBV25-1 to TRBJ1-6, with D possibly being TRBD1 (6 bases). CDR3 length equals 18 residues. V lost 7 bases and J lost 0, with 19 bases in between. Looked up from germline, CDR1 is MGHDK and CDR2 is SYGVNS.

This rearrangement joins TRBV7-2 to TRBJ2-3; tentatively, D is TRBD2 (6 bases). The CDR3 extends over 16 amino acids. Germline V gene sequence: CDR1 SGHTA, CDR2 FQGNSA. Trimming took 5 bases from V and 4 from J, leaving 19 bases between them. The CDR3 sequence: CASSPRDRTGADTQYF. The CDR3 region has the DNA TGTGCCAGCAGCCCGCGGGATCGGACCGGGGCAGATACGCAGTATTTT.

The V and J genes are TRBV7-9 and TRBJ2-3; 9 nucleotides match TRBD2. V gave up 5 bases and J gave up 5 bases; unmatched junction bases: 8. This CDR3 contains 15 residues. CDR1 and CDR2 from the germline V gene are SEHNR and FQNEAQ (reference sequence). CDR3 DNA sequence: TGTGCCAGCAGCCCCCGCGGGAGGGTAATAGATACGCAGTATTTT. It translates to CASSPRGRVIDTQYF.